Shown below are 5 T cell receptor beta chains from a single sample sequenced in a study of T cell responses to AZD1222 COVID-19 vaccine. Data came from immunoSEQ multiplex PCR; TCRdb stores just in-frame clones and leaves some out. This sample has under 130,000 clones, with roughly 89% found just once. This specimen consisted of peripheral blood, obtained on day 0 of AZD1222 vaccination. These receptors all come from an adult in good health.

The V gene is TRBV6-5, the J gene TRBJ1-4; tentative D call: TRBD1 (5 bases). CDR3 length equals 15 residues. The V gene lost 2 bases and the J gene lost 3 bases, with 10 bases spanning the gap. Germline assignment: CDR1 MNHEY and CDR2 SVGAGI. The CDR3 DNA reads TGTGCCAGCAGTTACGGGGGGTCGGCTAATGAAAAACTGTTTTTT. Translated, it gives CASSYGGSANEKLFF.

The V and J genes are TRBV18 and TRBJ1-2; D not resolved. V was clipped by 3 bases and J by 3 bases, with 20 bases between them. Germline CDR1 reads KGHSH; CDR2 reads LQKENI. There are 17 residues in the CDR3. CDR3 in DNA: TGTGCCAGCTCACCGGATGCAGTCGCGCCCTCCGACTATGGCTACACCTTC. Its protein is CASSPDAVAPSDYGYTF.

The rearrangement links TRBV6-5 to TRBJ1-2; no clear D gene. Per germline, CDR1 MNHEY and CDR2 SVGAGI. The CDR3 is 16 residues long. Trimming stripped 0 bases from V and 4 bases from J, with 15 bases between. DNA for the CDR3: TGTGCCAGCAGTTACTCGACGGCGGGAGGGAGCTATGGCTACACCTTC. Translation gives CASSYSTAGGSYGYTF.

This clone has just one count. CDR3 residues: CASSLFEGTGNTIYF. Here the CDR3 DNA reads TGTGCCAGCAGTTTATTTGAAGGAACTGGAAACACCATATATTTT. The chain carries TRBV28 and TRBJ1-3; D unresolved. Germline V gene data show CDR1 as MDHEN and CDR2 as SYDVKM. V lost 1 base to trimming and J lost 2 bases, with 9 bases between them. The CDR3 is 15 residues long.

This chain joins TRBV27 and TRBJ2-3, with TRBD2 matching over 9 bases. This CDR3 has 14 residues. J gave up 2 bases and V 10 bases, and 7 bases lay outside the gene matches. Germline lookup yields CDR1 MNHEY and CDR2 SMNVEV (reference sequence). The CDR3 protein is CATQTSGSTDTQYF. In DNA, the CDR3 is TGTGCCACCCAGACTAGCGGATCCACAGATACGCAGTATTTT.